The 28 T cell receptor beta chains listed next were all sequenced from one sample in a study of metastatic and nonmetastatic thyroid tumors. Via MiXCR, TCRdb re-called the PCR reads. The data contain nearly 25,000 clones, roughly 13% of them singletons. None of the patients had undergone any treatment ahead of thyroid surgery. Sequencing input: blood. These receptors were taken from a female donor with papillary thyroid cancer or a benign thyroid nodule (not recorded which). Some clones in this sample may be carry-over from other donors' samples.

This clone was seen ten or more times. This chain links TRBV28 with TRBJ1-4; TRBD1 matches at 12 bases. This CDR3 comprises 17 residues. J was trimmed by 2 bases and V by 5 bases; bases with no gene match: 6. Germline lookup yields CDR1 MDHEN and CDR2 SYDVKM. The CDR3 spells CASSTPGQGATNEKLFF. CDR3 in DNA: TGTGCCAGCAGTACGCCGGGACAGGGGGCGACTAATGAAAAACTGTTTTTT.

This clone was observed a few times. The chain combines TRBV6-5 with TRBJ2-1; perhaps TRBD1 as D (5 bases). The germline gives CDR1 MNHEY, CDR2 SVGAGI. Trimming pared 1 base from V and 8 bases from J, leaving 9 bases between. This CDR3 comprises 13 residues. In DNA, the CDR3 is TGTGCCAGCAGTTACTTCCAGGGTGATGAGCAGTTCTTC. Translation: CASSYFQGDEQFF.

Ten or more counts support this clone. The chain couples TRBV19 to TRBJ1-2; D is unresolved. V lost 7 bases and J lost 5, with 14 bases in between. From germline, CDR1 is LNHDA and CDR2 SQIVND (reference sequence). The CDR3 has 13 amino acids. In DNA form, the CDR3 reads TGTGCCAGTACCCCTGGGCAGTATTATGGCTACACCTTC. This sequence encodes CASTPGQYYGYTF.

This clone was detected many times. The chain is built from TRBV20-1 and TRBJ2-1, with D possibly matching TRBD2 (6 bases). Trimming cost V 5 bases and J 0 bases, with 11 bases left between them. Looked up from germline, CDR1 is DFQATT and CDR2 is SNEGSKA (reference sequence). The CDR3 runs 14 residues. CDR3 coding DNA: TGCAGTGCTGGGACTGGGAGCTCCTACAATGAGCAGTTCTTC. Protein sequence: CSAGTGSSYNEQFF.

This clone is labeled as medium-sized. The chain is built from TRBV6-1 and TRBJ2-7; D gene uncertain. The germline V gene encodes CDR1 MNHNS and CDR2 SASEGT. V lost 5 bases, J lost 6 bases, and 14 bases lay in between. This CDR3 has 13 amino acids. The CDR3: CASSTHLVGEQYF. CDR3 nucleotide sequence: TGTGCCAGCAGTACTCATTTGGTGGGCGAGCAGTACTTC.

The rearrangement links TRBV6-1 to TRBJ1-2; maybe TRBD1 (5 bases). There are 14 residues in the CDR3. The germline V gene encodes CDR1 MNHNS and CDR2 SASEGT. The ends were cut back, 8 bases at V and 5 bases at J, with 18 bases in the middle. Here the CDR3 reads CASFGGDGPYGYTF. For the CDR3, the DNA is TGTGCCAGCTTCGGGGGAGACGGCCCTTATGGCTACACCTTC.

The sample holds many counts of this clone. The chain uses TRBV19 and TRBJ1-2; possible D gene TRBD1, 5 bases. Germline CDR1 LNHDA, CDR2 SQIVND (reference sequence). V was clipped by 9 bases and J by 6 bases, with 20 bases between them. The CDR3 is made up of 14 amino acids. The CDR3 nucleotides are TGTGCCAGCTGTTCCCTAGACAGTCTTCATGGCTACACCTTC. This codes for CASCSLDSLHGYTF.

This clone occurred many times. The chain links TRBV6-1 to TRBJ1-2; TRBD1 agrees at 9 bases. From germline, CDR1 is MNHNS and CDR2 SASEGT. The V gene end was trimmed by 3 bases and the J gene end by 5 bases; junction bases not matched to a gene: 4. The CDR3 is 14 residues long. CDR3 sequence reads: CASSDDRGNYGYTF. In DNA, the CDR3 is TGTGCCAGCAGTGATGACAGGGGGAATTATGGCTACACCTTC.

The chain links TRBV9 to TRBJ1-3, with unresolved D. The CDR3 has 17 residues. The germline V gene encodes CDR1 SGDLS and CDR2 YYNGEE. Between the trimmed V and J ends, which lost 0 bases and 0 bases, there was a span of 13 bases. CDR3 coding DNA: TGTGCCAGCAGCGTAGACGGCAGAAAAACCTCTGGAAACACCATATATTTT. This encodes CASSVDGRKTSGNTIYF.

This clone was picked up many times. The chain has TRBV30 and TRBJ2-7; TRBD2 aligns across 12 bases. The J segment lost 4 bases and the V segment lost 8 bases, leaving 9 bases of the junction unmatched. CDR3 length: 14 residues. Germline V gene data show CDR1 as GTSNPN and CDR2 as SVGIG (reference sequence). The CDR3 nucleotides are TGTGCCGCCCGGACTAGCGGGACCTTTTACGAGCAGTACTTC. It yields the protein CAARTSGTFYEQYF.

This clone ranks as medium-sized. Other nucleotide sequences in the sample specify the same CDR3. The J gene is TRBJ2-7, the V gene TRBV6-1; the match to TRBD1 covers 8 bases. Unmatched junction bases numbered 11, after V lost 9 bases and J lost 7 bases. Germline CDR1 reads MNHNS; CDR2 reads SASEGT. This CDR3 has 13 amino acids. The chain's CDR3 is CASAPRGRREQYF. CDR3 DNA: TGTGCCAGTGCCCCCAGGGGGCGGCGGGAGCAGTACTTC.

This clone was seen many times. The chain carries TRBV27 and TRBJ2-2; D not certain. Looked up from germline, CDR1 is MNHEY and CDR2 is SMNVEV (reference sequence). Trimming took off 4 bases at V and 1 base at J, with 10 bases between the two ends. The CDR3 covers 15 residues. The CDR3 spells CASSYTQRNTGELFF. The CDR3 DNA reads TGTGCCAGCAGTTACACACAGAGGAACACCGGGGAGCTGTTTTTT.

This clone was counted between two and nine times. V gene TRBV6-5 combines with J gene TRBJ2-7; 7 nucleotides line up with TRBD1. The length of the CDR3 is 15 residues. CDR1 and CDR2 (germline): MNHEY, SVGAGI. Trimming removed 3 bases from V and 5 bases from J; junction bases left unmatched: 10. CDR3 sequence: CASSYRVTGNDEQYF. CDR3 DNA sequence: TGTGCCAGCAGTTATAGAGTGACAGGGAACGACGAGCAGTACTTC.

The sample holds many counts of this clone. The V and J genes are TRBV9 and TRBJ2-3; 8 bases align to TRBD2. The CDR3 spans 17 residues. Germline CDR1 and CDR2: SGDLS and YYNGEE. V gave up 4 bases and J gave up 2 bases; unmatched junction bases: 12. The CDR3 coding sequence is TGTGCCAGCAGCCCCCTAGGGGCGGGAGGCACCACAGATACGCAGTATTTT. Translating gives CASSPLGAGGTTDTQYF.

This clone was seen many times. V is TRBV6-1 and J is TRBJ2-5; possibly TRBD2 for D (5 bases). Germline lookup yields CDR1 MNHNS and CDR2 SASEGT. Trimming stripped 5 bases from V and 3 bases from J, with 13 bases between. CDR3 length: 14 residues. In nucleotides, the CDR3 is TGTGCCAGCAGTTTCAACGGGAATAAAGAGACCCAGTACTTC. Translated, it gives CASSFNGNKETQYF.

The sample holds many counts of this clone. The chain has TRBV15 and TRBJ2-3; D possibly matches TRBD1 or TRBD2 (5 bases each). The CDR3 runs 14 residues. V gave up 6 bases and J gave up 1 base, with 11 bases separating them. Germline V gene sequence: CDR1 LNHNV, CDR2 YYDKDF (reference sequence). The CDR3 DNA sequence: TGTGCCACCAGGGAGGCAGGGCGCACAGATACGCAGTATTTT. Protein product: CATREAGRTDTQYF.

The V and J genes are TRBV20-1 and TRBJ1-1; D is ambiguous. CDR3 size: 16 residues. V shed 1 base and J shed 5 bases, with 20 bases lying between them. Germline V gene data show CDR1 as DFQATT and CDR2 as SNEGSKA (reference sequence). The CDR3 sequence is CSARAVGLGEETEAFF. CDR3 DNA sequence: TGCAGTGCTAGAGCCGTGGGGTTGGGAGAGGAGACTGAAGCTTTCTTT.

This clone was observed at least ten times. J is TRBJ2-7 and V is TRBV10-3; 8 bases match TRBD1. The V and J ends lost 0 bases and 2 bases, in that order; junction bases with no gene match: 9. Germline V gene lookup returns CDR1 ENHRY and CDR2 SYGVKD. There are 17 residues in the CDR3. This CDR3 is CAISESLVGQGAYEQYF. CDR3 DNA: TGTGCCATCAGTGAGTCATTGGTCGGACAGGGAGCCTACGAGCAGTACTTC.

This clone was found many times. The chain links TRBV6-5 to TRBJ1-1; weak D call: TRBD1 (5 bases). V was cut by 2 bases and J by 4 bases, with 14 bases left in between. Germline V gene lookup returns CDR1 MNHEY and CDR2 SVGAGI. The CDR3 runs 15 residues. CDR3 region: CASSYEFSGGTEAFF. The CDR3 DNA reads TGTGCCAGCAGTTACGAGTTTTCGGGGGGCACTGAAGCTTTCTTT.

This clone was observed many times. The CDR3 loop is CASSTLGQAVYGYTF. The CDR3 DNA is TGTGCCAGTAGTACTCTCGGACAGGCAGTATATGGCTACACCTTC. The chain is built from TRBV19 and TRBJ1-2; 7 bases are shared with TRBD1. Germline V gene lookup returns CDR1 LNHDA and CDR2 SQIVND (reference sequence). V was pared by 4 bases and J by 5 bases, with 10 bases of the junction left unmatched. CDR3 size: 15 residues. The entire variable domain, with the rest obtained from reference TRBV19 and TRBJ1-2, is as follows: DGGITQSPKYLFRKEGQNVTLSCEQNLNHDAMYWYRQDPGQGLRLIYYSQIVNDFQKGDIAEGYSVSREKKESFPLTVTSAQKNPTAFYLCASSTLGQAVYGYTFGSGTRLTVV.

This clone has a handful of counts. The rearrangement joins TRBV27 to TRBJ2-7, with D tentatively TRBD2 (5 bases). This CDR3 contains 15 residues. From germline, CDR1 is MNHEY and CDR2 SMNVEV (reference sequence). V lost 4 bases and J lost 3, with 16 bases in between. The CDR3 reads CASSSMSGNLYEQYF. The DNA for the CDR3 is TGTGCCAGCAGTTCGATGTCCGGGAACCTCTACGAGCAGTACTTC.

V is TRBV20-1 and J is TRBJ2-2; D is uncertain. CDR1 and CDR2 from the germline V gene are DFQATT and SNEGSKA (reference sequence). V lost 3 bases and J 0 bases, leaving 23 bases between the germline ends. There are 19 residues in the CDR3. Here the CDR3 reads CSASAADQWGSTNTGELFF. The CDR3 DNA sequence: TGCAGTGCTAGTGCCGCAGATCAATGGGGTAGCACGAACACCGGGGAGCTGTTTTTT.

The chain recombines TRBV30 with TRBJ2-2; 10 bases agree with TRBD1. The CDR3 is 15 residues long. V trimming: 4 bases; J trimming: 7 bases; junction bases outside the gene matches: 9. Germline assignment: CDR1 GTSNPN and CDR2 SVGIG (reference sequence). The CDR3 nucleotides read TGTGCCTGGACCAATGGACAGGGGGTTGTCGGGGAGCTGTTTTTT. It yields the protein CAWTNGQGVVGELFF. Full variable domain (missing parts from reference TRBV30 and TRBJ2-2): SQTIHQWPATLVQPVGSPLSLECTVEGTSNPNLYWYRQAAGRGLQLLFYSVGIGQISSEVPQNLSASRPQDRQFILSSKKLLLSDSGFYLCAWTNGQGVVGELFFGEGSRLTVL.

This clone has a count of ten or more. The chain links TRBV28 to TRBJ1-6; 7 nucleotides line up with TRBD1. Per germline, CDR1 MDHEN and CDR2 SYDVKM. V lost 6 bases, J lost 2 bases, and 7 bases stayed unmatched. The length of the CDR3 is 16 residues. The CDR3 protein is CASSPSGTAYNSPLHF. CDR3 bases: TGTGCCAGCAGCCCCTCGGGGACAGCCTATAATTCACCCCTCCACTTT.

The table lists this clone with many counts. A single base separates this from a much larger clone, so it may be a read error. This rearrangement joins TRBV7-9 to TRBJ1-2, with D uncertain. Looked up from germline, CDR1 is SEHNR and CDR2 is FQNEAQ (reference sequence). CDR3 length equals 11 residues. CDR3 loop: CASGLDYGYTF. The DNA of the CDR3 is TGTGCCAGCGGCTTAGACTATGGCTACACCTTC.

This clone has only a few counts. V gene TRBV28 combines with J gene TRBJ1-1, with D perhaps matching TRBD1 (6 bases). Per germline, CDR1 MDHEN and CDR2 SYDVKM. This CDR3 spans 14 amino acids. Trimming removed 3 bases at V and 5 bases at J, with 13 bases between. The CDR3 sequence is CASSLATGATEAFF. For the CDR3, the DNA is TGTGCCAGCAGTTTGGCTACGGGGGCGACTGAAGCTTTCTTT.

At least ten counts were recorded for this clone. Other DNA sequences in this specimen translate into the identical CDR3. The rearrangement links TRBV24-1 to TRBJ2-5; tentatively, D is TRBD2 (5 bases). CDR3 size: 12 residues. Trimming pared 4 bases from V and 5 bases from J, leaving 7 bases between. CDR1 and CDR2 from the germline V gene are KGHDR and SFDVKD. CDR3 in DNA: TGTGCCACCAGTGACCCGGGGGAGACCCAGTACTTC. It yields the protein CATSDPGETQYF.

CDR3 protein: CASSEGAGQIYEQYF. The CDR3 region has the DNA TGTGCCAGCAGTGAAGGCGCCGGACAGATTTACGAGCAGTACTTC. The chain uses TRBV6-1 and TRBJ2-7, with D perhaps matching TRBD1 (6 bases). In germline, CDR1 is MNHNS, CDR2 SASEGT. The ends were cut back, 1 base at V and 4 bases at J, with 14 bases in the middle. The CDR3 extends over 15 amino acids.